The source of this T cell receptor (beta chain) is a study of beta chain features in type 1 diabetes. On the study more broadly: Cell yields, age and gender were similar between patients and healthy donors.

Study results and caveats: Among all four CD4+ subsets, Type 1 diabetes patients had TCRB CDR3s that were moderately but significantly shorter.

Points on this clone: Its antigen is currently unknown.

The CDR3 covers 13 residues. CDR1 and CDR2 (germline): MNHNS, SASEGT. Trimming stripped 2 bases from V and 2 bases from J, with 6 bases between. Expressed TCRB transcripts were sequenced because the entire RNA isolate underwent reverse transcription. Repertoires were generated with immunoSEQ multiplex PCR, while TCRdb's copy carries only in-frame clones and drops some. This sample has 150,000 to 200,000 clones, with around 8.6% found just once. The TCR was taken from a young woman with type 1 diabetes. The material sequenced was central memory CD4+ T cells from blood. The chain links TRBV6-1 to TRBJ1-1; D is uncertain. In DNA form, the CDR3 reads TGTGCCAGCAGTGAACAGGCTAACACTGAAGCTTTCTTT. Its protein product is CASSEQANTEAFF.